The sequence of this TCR beta chain was determined in a study of graft-versus-host responses after intestinal transplantation. Study context: Recipients were given multivisceral, liver-intestinal, or isolated intestinal transplants. Anti-thymocyte globulin was used for induction in all recipients, who then took tacrolimus and steroids for roughly 3 years. Study-level findings and limits: Detection of GvH clones occurred in recipient marrow, and some had their first appearance in ileum or blood. The highest levels of circulating GvH clones went along with early declines in HvG clones after transplant.

Libraries were prepared by immunoSEQ multiplex PCR; TCRdb keeps only in-frame clonotypes and omits some of them. This table holds tens of thousands of clones, around 89% found once. This CDR3 is 16 amino acids long. Germline V gives CDR1 MDHEN, CDR2 SYDVKM. The ends lost 4 bases at V and 7 bases at J; junction bases unmatched: 11. This clone was seen more than once but under ten times. Its specificity is not known. The genes are TRBV28 and TRBJ2-1; 9 bases agree with TRBD2. The TCR originated in a human donor who was the organ donor for an intestinal transplant. Here the sequenced sample was unstimulated CD4+ T cells sorted from spleen or lymph node cells, taken before transplant. This CDR3 reads CASSSLTSGQRNEQFF. The DNA of the CDR3 is TGTGCCAGCAGTTCATTGACTAGCGGCCAGCGGAATGAGCAGTTCTTC.